This TCR beta chain originates from a study of OX40 agonist ivuxolimab in advanced cancers. Study-level background: Ivuxolimab was an agonistic, fully human IgG2 monoclonal antibody directed against OX40 (CD134), a costimulatory receptor. Intravenous ivuxolimab was administered to patients every 2 weeks at six dose levels: 0.01, 0.1, 0.3, 1.5, 3 and 10 mg/kg. Among the approximately 50 dose-escalation patients, about 20 had hepatocellular carcinoma, approximately 15 melanoma, 9 renal cell carcinoma and 9 head and neck cancer. In the dose-escalation cohort, around four fifths of patients were male, and the mean age was 60 years with a range of about 20 to 80. Patients were allowed to have had prior anti-PD-1, anti-PD-L1 or anti-CTLA-4 therapy, and around 43% of the dose-escalation patients had been treated with checkpoint inhibitors. Partial responses occurred in three dose-escalation patients, of whom one had hepatocellular carcinoma and two had cutaneous melanoma. The point of sequencing TCRbeta in the periphery was to test whether ivuxolimab changed TCR sequence diversity and drove clonal T-cell expansion. The monotherapy dose-escalation portion (N of about 50 patients) of the phase I ivuxolimab trial is reported in the paper.

What the authors observed across the whole study: Low levels of normalized T-cell clonal expansion were also shown by some nonresponding patients. On average, CD8+ T cells showed more expanded clones than CD4+ T cells after ivuxolimab. Which antigens the clonally expanded peripheral T cells were specific for was not determined. Partial responders in the 0.1-3.0 mg/kg groups had among the lowest normalized peripheral clonal expansion, especially among CD8+ T cells. At doses of 0.1 to 3.0 mg/kg, clonal expansion of both CD4+ and CD8+ blood T cells was observed from baseline to week 6.

On this clone: Its antigen target is currently unknown. Base qualities were left out, and no much larger clone turns up one base away.

Genomic DNA was extracted from sorted cells for sequencing of the TCRbeta CDR3 region. TCRbeta CDR3 regions were sequenced using the immunoSEQ Assay. TCRdb provides this immuneACCESS table in a form limited to in-frame rearrangements. Some clones are lacking; in checked studies, under half of them reflect an unresolved V gene, and why the rest are absent is not known. A total of around 69,000 clones appear in this sample, 75% to 85% of them only once. 1.5% to 2% of the sample is held by the ten biggest clonotypes. Patients with autoimmune disease history or receiving systemic immunosuppression were excluded from the trial. Peripheral blood for TCR sequencing was collected from all dose cohorts at baseline, on cycle 4 day 1, and on cycle 7 day 1. Samples were obtained from an open-label, multicenter, first-in-human phase I dose-escalation trial of ivuxolimab. The trial enrolled adults with locally advanced or metastatic head and neck squamous cell, hepatocellular, melanoma or renal cell carcinoma. Before TCR sequencing, CD4+ and CD8+ T cells were separately sorted from peripheral blood.

The specimen comprised CD4+ or CD8+ T cells sorted from blood, sampled in a trial of the OX40 agonist ivuxolimab. The clonotype originates from an adult with an advanced solid tumor such as melanoma, head and neck, liver or kidney cancer.

Here the CDR3 is given as CAISTSGSTDTQYF. The DNA is as follows: TGTGCCATCAGCACTAGCGGGAGCACAGATACGCAGTATTTT. The chain is encoded by TRBV10-3 joined to TRBJ2-3; TRBD2 lines up with 9 middle nucleotides. From a lookup of the germline V gene, CDR1 and CDR2 are ENHRY and SYGVKD. At the junction V is shortened by 6 bases and J by 0 bases; bases outside the gene matches: 1. Spanning cysteine to phenylalanine, the CDR3 consists of 14 amino acids. Only the CDR3 portion is preserved as DNA: 42 bases, with reading frame beginning at the first base.